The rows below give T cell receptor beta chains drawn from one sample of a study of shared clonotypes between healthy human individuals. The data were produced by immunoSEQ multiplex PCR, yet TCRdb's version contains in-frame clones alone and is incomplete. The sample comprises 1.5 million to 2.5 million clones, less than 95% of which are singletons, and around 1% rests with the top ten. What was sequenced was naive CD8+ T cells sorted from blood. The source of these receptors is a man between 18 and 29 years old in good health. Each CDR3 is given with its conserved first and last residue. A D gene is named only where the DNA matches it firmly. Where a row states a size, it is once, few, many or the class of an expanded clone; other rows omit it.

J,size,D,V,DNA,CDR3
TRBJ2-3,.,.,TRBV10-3,TGTGCCATCAGTCGCGTAGATAGGGAGAGCACAGATACGCAGTATTTT,CAISRVDRESTDTQYF
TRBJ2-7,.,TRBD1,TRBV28,TGTGCCAGCAGCCGGACAGGCTACGAGCAGTACTTC,CASSRTGYEQYF
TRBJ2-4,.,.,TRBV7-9,TGTGCCAGCAGCTTAGATAAAAACATTCAGTACTTC,CASSLDKNIQYF
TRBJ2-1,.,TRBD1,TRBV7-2,TGTGCCAGCAGCTTAGACACAGGGGCTAATGAGCAGTTCTTC,CASSLDTGANEQFF
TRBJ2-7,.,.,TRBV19,TGTGCCAGTAGTATAGATACCGGGACCAACTACGAGCAGTACTTC,CASSIDTGTNYEQYF
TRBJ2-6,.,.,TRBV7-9,TGTGCCAGCAGCTTACTGGGGACCGGGGCCAACGTCCTGACTTTC,CASSLLGTGANVLTF
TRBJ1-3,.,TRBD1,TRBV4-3,TGCGCCAGCAGCCAAGCGACAGGGGGCGCGGTAAACACCATATATTTT,CASSQATGGAVNTIYF
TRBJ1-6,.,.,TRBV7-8,TGTGCCAGCAGCCCTGGCTCAGATCCTAATTCACCCCTCCACTTT,CASSPGSDPNSPLHF
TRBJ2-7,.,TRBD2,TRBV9,TGTGCCAGCAGCCCCGGACTAGCGGGAGCCTACGAGCAGTACTTC,CASSPGLAGAYEQYF
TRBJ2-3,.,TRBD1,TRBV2,TGTGCCAGTGGCATGGGGGGACAGGTGATAGATACGCAGTATTTT,CASGMGGQVIDTQYF
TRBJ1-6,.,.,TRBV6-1,TGTGCCAGCAGTCCGACGGGCAATTCACCCCTCCACTTT,CASSPTGNSPLHF
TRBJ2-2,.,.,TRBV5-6,TGTGCCAGCAGCTTGGACATCCACACGAACACCGGGGAGCTGTTTTTT,CASSLDIHTNTGELFF
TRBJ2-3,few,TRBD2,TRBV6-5,TGTGCCAGCAGTTACTCGACTAGCGGGGCAGATACGCAGTATTTT,CASSYSTSGADTQYF
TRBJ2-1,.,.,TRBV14,TGTGCCAGCAGCCAAGACTACAATGAGCAGTTCTTC,CASSQDYNEQFF
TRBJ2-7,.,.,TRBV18,TGTGCCAGCTCACCACCTGGCAGGTACGAGCAGTACTTC,CASSPPGRYEQYF
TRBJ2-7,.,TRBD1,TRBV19,TGTGCCAGTAGTATCTCCGGACAGGTAGGCGAGCAGTACTTC,CASSISGQVGEQYF
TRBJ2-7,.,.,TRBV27,TGTGCCAGCAGTTTTGTCGATACTACCTACGAGCAGTACTTC,CASSFVDTTYEQYF
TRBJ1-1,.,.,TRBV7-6,TGTGCCAGCAGCTTATCCGACGGCACTGAAGCTTTCTTT,CASSLSDGTEAFF
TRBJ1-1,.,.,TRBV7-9,TGTGCCAGCAGCTTAGCCTTATCGAACACTGAAGCTTTCTTT,CASSLALSNTEAFF
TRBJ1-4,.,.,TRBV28,TGTGCCAGCACCTTGACTCGTTTAGGAGAAAAAGAGGAAAAACTGTTTTTT,CASTLTRLGEKEEKLFF
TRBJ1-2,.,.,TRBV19,TGTGCCAGCTCCGGGATCTACTATGGCTACACCTTC,CASSGIYYGYTF
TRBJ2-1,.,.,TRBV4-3,TGCGCCAGCAGCCAAGAAGGTCCAGTGACATTAACAGGCAATGAGCAGTTCTTC,CASSQEGPVTLTGNEQFF